Given below is one T cell receptor (beta chain) in context. The antigen remains unidentified. In germline, CDR1 is SEHNR, CDR2 FQNEAQ (reference sequence). Trimming shortened V by 1 base and J by 4 bases, and 16 bases separated the two germline ends. The CDR3 covers 16 residues. The sample belongs to a study of cytomegalovirus exposure and HLA in healthy donors. In the study overall: The same platform as the approximately 730 first-cohort repertoires was used for the 110 or so validation repertoires, a later analysis reported. Study conclusions and caveats: According to reports, the classifier identified cytomegalovirus status with high specificity and sensitivity. The investigators catalogued 180 or so TCR beta chains as cytomegalovirus-associated. Three chains linked to CMV were shown in vitro to be specific for CMV antigens.

Clones were sequenced by immunoSEQ multiplex PCR, and TCRdb holds only the in-frame ones, with some missing. The top ten clones hold about 0.7% of a sample with some 160,000 clones, approximately 91% of them seen once. The sequence was obtained from a man between 18 and 35 years old in good health and CMV-seronegative. V gene TRBV7-9 combines with J gene TRBJ1-1, with TRBD1 as a possible D gene (5 bases). Sequencing input: PBMCs. For the CDR3, the DNA is TGTGCCAGCAGCTTAGTGGTGGGGCGCGGGGGCACTGAAGCTTTCTTT. The encoded protein is CASSLVVGRGGTEAFF.